Listed below are T cell receptor beta chains from one sample, sequenced in a study of cytomegalovirus exposure and HLA in healthy donors. Data came from immunoSEQ multiplex PCR; TCRdb stores just in-frame clones and leaves some out. The table has approximately 110,000 clones, approximately 67% seen once; the top ten hold roughly 8.3%. Source material: PBMCs. The source is a man between 18 and 35 years old in good health and CMV-seropositive. The CDR3 runs from the conserved cysteine through the conserved F or W. D genes are given only for firm matches. Size is omitted from some rows. Given values are once, few, many or a class for expanded clones.

TGCAGCGTTCAGGGGACTGAAGCTTTCTTT | CSVQGTEAFF | TRBJ1-1 | TRBV29-1 | NA | NA
TGTGCCTGGAGTAGTCGCAGGGACAATGAGCAGTTCTTC | CAWSSRRDNEQFF | TRBJ2-1 | TRBV30 | NA | once
TGTGCCAGCAGCTTAGAGTCCCACACGAATCCCGGGGAGCTGTTTTTT | CASSLESHTNPGELFF | TRBJ2-2 | TRBV13 | NA | few
TGTGCCAGCAGCCAAGTAGCGGGGGGGCCGGGAGATACGCAGTATTTT | CASSQVAGGPGDTQYF | TRBJ2-3 | TRBV4-2 | TRBD2 | NA
TGTGCCAGCAGACCCCGGACTAGCGGGTACAATGAGCAGTTCTTC | CASRPRTSGYNEQFF | TRBJ2-1 | TRBV2 | TRBD2 | few
TGCGCCAGCAGCCCCGGGGACAGGGACTATGAAAAACTGTTTTTT | CASSPGDRDYEKLFF | TRBJ1-4 | TRBV4-1 | TRBD1 | NA
TGCGCCAGCAGGTCAGAAAACGTTGTCACCGGGGAGCTGTTTTTT | CASRSENVVTGELFF | TRBJ2-2 | TRBV5-1 | NA | few
TGTGCCAGCAGCTCGTCGGAGACGGGTCAGCATTTT | CASSSSETGQHF | TRBJ1-5 | TRBV7-9 | NA | few
TGCAGCGTTGAGGGGGGGGAAAAACTGTTTTTT | CSVEGGEKLFF | TRBJ1-4 | TRBV29-1 | NA | NA
TGTGCCAGTAGTATACAGGGTGGGATCACCGGGGAGCTGTTTTTT | CASSIQGGITGELFF | TRBJ2-2 | TRBV19 | NA | NA
TGTGCCAGTAGTACAACTAGCGGGGGGGCTGAGTTCTTC | CASSTTSGGAEFF | TRBJ2-1 | TRBV27 | TRBD2 | NA
TGCGCCAGCAGTCCACAGGCTATGGGGGCTACTAACTATGGCTACACCTTC | CASSPQAMGATNYGYTF | TRBJ1-2 | TRBV10-2 | NA | NA
TGTGCCAGTAGTATAGATCTGCCAGGACAAGAGACCCAGTACTTC | CASSIDLPGQETQYF | TRBJ2-5 | TRBV19 | NA | NA
TGTGCCACCAGCGGGCTAAATGAAAAACTGTTTTTT | CATSGLNEKLFF | TRBJ1-4 | TRBV15 | NA | NA
TGTGCCAGCAGAGAACAGGGGGCGAGCGCTGAAGCTTTCTTT | CASREQGASAEAFF | TRBJ1-1 | TRBV6-5 | TRBD1 | few
TGTGCCAGCAGCCGGGCTCGGGGCAATGAGCAGTTCTTC | CASSRARGNEQFF | TRBJ2-1 | TRBV11-3 | NA | NA
TGTGCCTGGATGGGGGGGGGTGAAAAACTGTTTTTT | CAWMGGGEKLFF | TRBJ1-4 | TRBV30 | NA | NA
TGTGCCAGCAGTCCGAGGGGACTCTCGGGAAACACCATATATTTT | CASSPRGLSGNTIYF | TRBJ1-3 | TRBV27 | NA | NA
TGTGCCAGCAGCCGTATTCAGGGGGCATGGGAGACCCAGTACTTC | CASSRIQGAWETQYF | TRBJ2-5 | TRBV7-9 | TRBD1 | once
TGTGCCAGCAGCTTAGACTGGAACACTGAAGCTTTCTTT | CASSLDWNTEAFF | TRBJ1-1 | TRBV11-2 | NA | NA
TGCGCCAGCGTTGGCCGGAGGACTTGGTGGACCGGGGAGCTGTTTTTT | CASVGRRTWWTGELFF | TRBJ2-2 | TRBV10-1 | NA | NA
TGCAGCGTTGCCCTCAGGGGACGGAACACTGAAGCTTTCTTT | CSVALRGRNTEAFF | TRBJ1-1 | TRBV29-1 | NA | NA
TGTGCCAGCAGCGTACTGAAGGGGGCAGGAGATACGCAGTATTTT | CASSVLKGAGDTQYF | TRBJ2-3 | TRBV9 | TRBD1 | NA
TGTGCCAGCAGTTTACCCACTCCGAACACTGAAGCTTTCTTT | CASSLPTPNTEAFF | TRBJ1-1 | TRBV11-2 | NA | few
TGTGCCAGCACCAGAGGGCCCGCGGAGGAGCAGTTCTTC | CASTRGPAEEQFF | TRBJ2-1 | TRBV6-5 | NA | NA
TGTGCCAGCAGTTTTCTAGCGCCGAGCTCCTACAATGAGCAGTTCTTC | CASSFLAPSSYNEQFF | TRBJ2-1 | TRBV6-5 | NA | NA
TGCGCCAGCAGCTCAGGACAGGGGGCATTGTATGGCTACACCTTC | CASSSGQGALYGYTF | TRBJ1-2 | TRBV5-1 | TRBD1 | few
TGTGCCAGTAGTATAGTTCCTCAAACAATCCACCGCTACACCTTC | CASSIVPQTIHRYTF | TRBJ1-2 | TRBV19 | NA | few
TGTGCCACCAGCAGGAAGACTCACGGGACAGGGAATTCACCCCTCCACTTT | CATSRKTHGTGNSPLHF | TRBJ1-6 | TRBV15 | TRBD1 | NA
TGTGCCAGCAGTTTGGACAGGGTGTCCACCTTC | CASSLDRVSTF | TRBJ1-2 | TRBV28 | TRBD1 | NA
TGTGCCTGGAGGCAGGGGAAGGAGACCGGGGAGCTGTTTTTT | CAWRQGKETGELFF | TRBJ2-2 | TRBV30 | NA | once
TGTGCCAGCAGCTTATTGGGTTCGGGAAAGGTCGCAGATACGCAGTATTTT | CASSLLGSGKVADTQYF | TRBJ2-3 | TRBV11-2 | NA | NA
TGTGCCAGCAGTGCCCCAGGTATCCCCTCTGGGGCCAACGTCCTGACTTTC | CASSAPGIPSGANVLTF | TRBJ2-6 | TRBV2 | NA | few
TGTGCCAGCAGCTTAGGGTTACGGGGGGCCGGGGAGACCCAGTACTTC | CASSLGLRGAGETQYF | TRBJ2-5 | TRBV7-2 | NA | NA
TGTGCCAGCAGTGAAACCAGGTCAGATACGCAGTATTTT | CASSETRSDTQYF | TRBJ2-3 | TRBV2 | NA | NA
TGCAGCGGGAGTCGTGTGAACACTGAAGCTTTCTTT | CSGSRVNTEAFF | TRBJ1-1 | TRBV29-1 | NA | NA
TGCGCCAGCAGTAAGGACGGGCAAGGGGGGACCCAGTACTTC | CASSKDGQGGTQYF | TRBJ2-5 | TRBV5-1 | NA | NA
TGTGCCAGCAGCTCCCGGGACAGGATTTCGAACGAGCAGTACTTC | CASSSRDRISNEQYF | TRBJ2-7 | TRBV5-4 | TRBD1 | NA
TGTGCCAGCAGTCCCGGCAGGGCTCAGTACTTC | CASSPGRAQYF | TRBJ2-5 | TRBV28 | NA | NA
TGCAGTGCTAGGAGTGCTTTCTTT | CSARSAFF | TRBJ1-1 | TRBV20-1 | NA | NA
TGTGCCAGCAGCCCCCTCGACAGGGGCGGCACCGGGGAGCTGTTTTTT | CASSPLDRGGTGELFF | TRBJ2-2 | TRBV4-2 | TRBD1 | NA
TGTGCCAGCAGATCCTGGACAGCCGATAATTCACCCCTCCACTTT | CASRSWTADNSPLHF | TRBJ1-6 | TRBV6-1 | NA | few
TGTGCCAGCAGCTTACAGGGGGCGCGGTATGAAAAACTGTTTTTT | CASSLQGARYEKLFF | TRBJ1-4 | TRBV2 | TRBD1 | NA
TGTGCCAGCAGTGCGGCCGGGGAGCTGTTTTTT | CASSAAGELFF | TRBJ2-2 | TRBV2 | NA | NA
TGTGCCAGCAGTTCACAGGGCTTCTATGGCTACACCTTC | CASSSQGFYGYTF | TRBJ1-2 | TRBV28 | NA | NA
TGTGCCAGCAGCCCCCTGAGCACCGGGGAGCTGTTTTTT | CASSPLSTGELFF | TRBJ2-2 | TRBV6-6 | NA | NA